This TCR beta chain came from a study of HIV-infected patients and healthy controls. J gave up 1 base and V 5 bases, and 10 bases lay outside the gene matches. Germline V gene data show CDR1 as MDHEN and CDR2 as SYDVKM. The CDR3 length is 16 residues. TCRdb used MiXCR to reprocess the 5' RACE reads, holding one entry per CDR3 protein. The data contain 60,000 to 70,000 distinct CDR3 sequences, over 15% of them singletons. In its sample, this clonotype was seen a few times. The sequence was obtained from a human donor in good health. The sequenced material came from CD4+ T cells from blood. The chain has TRBV28 and TRBJ1-1; TRBD1 matches at 7 bases. The CDR3 reads CASSVLGQISNTEAFF. Here the CDR3 DNA reads TGTGCCAGCAGTGTTCTGGGACAGATATCGAACACTGAAGCTTTCTTT.